The subject of this entry is one T cell receptor beta chain. The sample originates from a study of control samples from healthy donors and cancer patients. Germline V gives CDR1 SGHVS, CDR2 FQNEAQ. The CDR3 contains 17 residues. V was shortened by 5 bases and J by 3 bases, with 23 bases between the two germline ends. Profiling relied on immunoSEQ multiplex PCR, and the TCRdb table lists in-frame clones only, not all of them. The data hold some 120,000 clones, with 85% to 95% observed a single time. The clonotype originates from a man aged 25 to 40 in good health. V gene TRBV7-8 combines with J gene TRBJ2-7; D is tentatively TRBD1 or TRBD2 (5 bases each). The sequenced sample consisted of blood. DNA for the CDR3: TGTGCCAGCAGCCCCGACGAGATCGGGGCGGAACACTACGAGCAGTACTTC. Translated: CASSPDEIGAEHYEQYF.